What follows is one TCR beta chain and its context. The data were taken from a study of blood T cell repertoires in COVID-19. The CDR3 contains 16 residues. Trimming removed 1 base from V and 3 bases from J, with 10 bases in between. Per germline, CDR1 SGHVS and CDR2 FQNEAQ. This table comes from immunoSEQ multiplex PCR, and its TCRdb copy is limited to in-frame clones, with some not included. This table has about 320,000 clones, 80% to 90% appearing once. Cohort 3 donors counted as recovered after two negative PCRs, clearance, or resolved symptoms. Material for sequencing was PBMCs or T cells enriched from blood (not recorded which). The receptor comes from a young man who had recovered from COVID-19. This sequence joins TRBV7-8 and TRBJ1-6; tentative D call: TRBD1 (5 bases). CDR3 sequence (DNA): TGTGCCAGCAGCTTAGTAGGGGTCGACTATAATTCACCCCTCCACTTT. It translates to CASSLVGVDYNSPLHF.